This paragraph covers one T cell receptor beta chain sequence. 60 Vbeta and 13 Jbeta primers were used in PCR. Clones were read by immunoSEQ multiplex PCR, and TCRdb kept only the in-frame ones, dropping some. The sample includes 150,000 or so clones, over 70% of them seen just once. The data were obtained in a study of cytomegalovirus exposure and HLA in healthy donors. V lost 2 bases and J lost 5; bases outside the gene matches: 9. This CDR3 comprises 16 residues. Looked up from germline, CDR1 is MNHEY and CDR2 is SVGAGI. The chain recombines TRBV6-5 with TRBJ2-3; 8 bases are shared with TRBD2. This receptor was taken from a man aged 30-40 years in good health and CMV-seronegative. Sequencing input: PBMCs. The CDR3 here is CASSYTGTSVKDTQYF. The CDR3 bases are TGTGCCAGCAGTTACACGGGGACTAGTGTGAAAGATACGCAGTATTTT.